The rows below give T cell receptor beta chains drawn from one sample of a study of control samples from healthy donors and cancer patients. This table comes from immunoSEQ multiplex PCR, and its TCRdb copy is limited to in-frame clones, with some not included. The sample holds 75,000 to 95,000 clones, 70% to 85% seen once. Sequenced input: PBMCs. These receptor sequences come from a man aged 65 to 79 with lung cancer. Both conserved end residues are part of each CDR3. A D gene is named only where the DNA matches it firmly. Not all rows give a size; the values are once, few, many and, for expanded clones, a class.

TRBV7-8	.	14	TRBJ2-7	TRBD2	CASSSGGTSDEQYF	TGTGCCAGCAGCTCCGGCGGGACTAGCGACGAGCAGTACTTC
TRBV24-1	.	17	TRBJ2-3	.	CATSDFSFGLGTDTQYF	TGTGCCACCAGTGATTTTAGTTTTGGGTTAGGCACAGATACGCAGTATTTT
TRBV19	.	15	TRBJ2-3	TRBD2	CASRTSGGFTDTQYF	TGTGCCAGTAGGACTAGCGGGGGATTCACAGATACGCAGTATTTT
TRBV24-1	few	13	TRBJ2-7	.	CATRSGLPYEQYF	TGTGCCACCAGGTCAGGGCTTCCCTACGAGCAGTACTTC
TRBV11-3	.	14	TRBJ2-3	TRBD2	CASSYRGGTDTQYF	TGTGCCAGCAGCTACCGGGGGGGCACAGATACGCAGTATTTT
TRBV21-1	.	18	TRBJ1-5	.	CANSKGGTVFGDNQPQHF	TGTGCCAACAGCAAAGGAGGGACAGTCTTTGGTGACAATCAGCCCCAGCATTTT
TRBV28	.	15	TRBJ1-2	.	CASTAWGTVGYGYTF	TGTGCCAGCACCGCTTGGGGTACAGTTGGGTATGGCTACACCTTC
TRBV5-1	.	13	TRBJ1-1	TRBD1	CASSWVGQAEAFF	TGCGCCAGCAGCTGGGTAGGACAGGCAGAAGCTTTCTTT
TRBV27	.	16	TRBJ2-3	.	CASSSPPTGDANTQYF	TGTGCCAGCAGTTCCCCCCCTACGGGGGATGCGAATACGCAGTATTTT
TRBV27	.	17	TRBJ1-2	TRBD1	CASSLVAGGLANYGYTF	TGTGCCAGCAGTTTAGTCGCAGGGGGGCTAGCTAACTATGGCTACACCTTC
TRBV5-1	.	14	TRBJ1-2	.	CASSLAGTGYGYTF	TGCGCCAGCAGCTTGGCAGGCACGGGCTATGGCTACACCTTC
TRBV30	once	11	TRBJ1-1	.	CAGKWTAEAFF	TGTGCCGGAAAATGGACAGCTGAAGCTTTCTTT
TRBV5-6	.	15	TRBJ1-1	.	CASSLPPQIGAGAFF	TGTGCCAGCAGCTTGCCCCCCCAAATAGGGGCGGGAGCTTTCTTT
TRBV9	.	15	TRBJ1-2	.	CASSVAAGRNYGYTF	TGTGCCAGCAGCGTAGCAGCGGGCCGTAACTATGGCTACACCTTC
TRBV19	few	14	TRBJ1-1	TRBD1	CASRAGGYEGEAFF	TGTGCCAGTAGGGCAGGGGGCTACGAAGGAGAAGCTTTCTTT
TRBV7-2	.	15	TRBJ1-1	TRBD1	CASSRPTGENTEAFF	TGTGCCAGCAGCCGGCCGACAGGGGAGAACACTGAAGCTTTCTTT
TRBV15	.	14	TRBJ2-5	TRBD1	CATSIGTVKETQYF	TGTGCCACCAGCATTGGGACAGTAAAAGAGACCCAGTACTTC
TRBV7-9	.	18	TRBJ2-2	TRBD2	CASSLNAPSGTNTGELFF	TGTGCCAGCAGCTTAAACGCCCCTAGCGGAACGAACACCGGGGAGCTGTTTTTT
TRBV10-3	.	15	TRBJ2-7	TRBD1	CAISESSGTGVEQYF	TGTGCCATCAGTGAGTCGTCCGGGACAGGGGTCGAGCAGTACTTC
TRBV24-1	once	15	TRBJ2-1	.	CATSDPRTVYNEQFF	TGTGCCACCAGTGATCCCCGGACAGTTTACAATGAGCAGTTCTTC
TRBV2	.	15	TRBJ2-7	.	CASVSQGAAGDEQYF	TGTGCCAGCGTATCTCAAGGGGCGGCAGGCGATGAGCAGTACTTC
TRBV7-9	.	14	TRBJ1-2	.	CASSLVRSNYGYTF	TGTGCCAGCAGCTTAGTACGAAGCAACTATGGCTACACCTTC